This T cell receptor beta chain was observed in a study of relationships among human T cell subsets. This clonotype was picked up a small number of times. Semiquantitative ARM-PCR amplified T cell receptor alpha and beta CDR3 regions from mRNA. In ARM-PCR, communal superprimers followed tagged nested gene-specific primers for exponential amplification. TCRdb analysed the multiplex PCR reads with MiXCR anew, one entry per CDR3 protein. The sample contains a few thousand distinct CDR3 sequences, roughly 69% of which appear only once. After negative selection with anti-CD4 multisort beads, CD8+ T cells were positively selected with anti-CD8 beads. T cell subsets were isolated with magnetic beads coated with subset-specific monoclonal antibodies. Sample: CD8+ T cells sorted from blood. The clonotype comes from a man aged 40-49 years in good health.

The CDR3 loop is CASNRVAGGESSYNEQFF. The CDR3 DNA is TGTGCCAGCAATCGAGTAGCGGGAGGGGAAAGCTCCTACAATGAGCAGTTCTTC. The chain recombines TRBV2 with TRBJ2-1; 11 bases fit TRBD2. Germline loops: CDR1 SNHLY, CDR2 FYNNEI. V trimming: 7 bases; J trimming: 0 bases; junction bases outside the gene matches: 11. CDR3 length equals 18 residues.